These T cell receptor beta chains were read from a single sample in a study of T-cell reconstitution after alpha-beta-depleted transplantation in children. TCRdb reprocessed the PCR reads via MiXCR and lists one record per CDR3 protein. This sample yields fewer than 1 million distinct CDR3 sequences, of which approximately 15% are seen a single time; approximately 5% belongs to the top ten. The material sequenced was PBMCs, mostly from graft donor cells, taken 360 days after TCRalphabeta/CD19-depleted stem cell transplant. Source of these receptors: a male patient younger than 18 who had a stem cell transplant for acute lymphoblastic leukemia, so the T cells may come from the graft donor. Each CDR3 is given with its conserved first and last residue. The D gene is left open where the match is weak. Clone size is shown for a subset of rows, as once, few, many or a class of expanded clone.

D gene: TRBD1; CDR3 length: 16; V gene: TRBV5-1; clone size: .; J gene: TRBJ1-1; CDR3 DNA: TGCGCCAGCAGATTGACAGGGAGTGGACTGAACACTGAAGCTTTCTTT; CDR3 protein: CASRLTGSGLNTEAFF
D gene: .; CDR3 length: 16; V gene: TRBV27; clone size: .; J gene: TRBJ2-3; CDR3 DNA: TGTGCCAGCAGTTTATTGCGGGGAGTGCTAGGGGATACGCAGTATTTT; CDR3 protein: CASSLLRGVLGDTQYF
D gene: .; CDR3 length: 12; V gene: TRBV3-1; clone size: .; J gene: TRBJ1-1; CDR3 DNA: TGTGCCAGCACGCAGAAGGGCAGGGATGCTTTCTTT; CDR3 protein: CASTQKGRDAFF
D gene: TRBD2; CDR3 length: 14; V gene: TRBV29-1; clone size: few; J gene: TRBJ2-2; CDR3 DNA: TGCAGCGTTGAACCTAGCGGCCCCACCGGGGAGCTGTTTTTT; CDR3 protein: CSVEPSGPTGELFF
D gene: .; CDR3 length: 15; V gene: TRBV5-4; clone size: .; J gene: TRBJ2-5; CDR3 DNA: TGTGCCAGCAGCTTCCCGACAGGCGGTAGGGAGACCCAGTACTTC; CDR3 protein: CASSFPTGGRETQYF
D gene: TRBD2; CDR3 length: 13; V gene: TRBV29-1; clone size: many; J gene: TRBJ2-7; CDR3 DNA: TGCAGCGCAGCGGGAGGCCGCTTCTACGAGCAGTACTTC; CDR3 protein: CSAAGGRFYEQYF
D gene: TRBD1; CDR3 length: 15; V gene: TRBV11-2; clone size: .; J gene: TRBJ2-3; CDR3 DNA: TGTGCCAGCAGCTTTTGGGGACAGGCCACAGATACGCAGTATTTT; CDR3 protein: CASSFWGQATDTQYF
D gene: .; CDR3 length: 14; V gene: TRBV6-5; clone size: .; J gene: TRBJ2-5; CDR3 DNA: TGTGCCAGCAGTTACGAGGGGGGAGGAGAGACCCAGTACTTC; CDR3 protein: CASSYEGGGETQYF
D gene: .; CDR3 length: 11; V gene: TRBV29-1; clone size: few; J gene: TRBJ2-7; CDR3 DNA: TGCAGCGTTGAGGTGCCAGGCGAGCAGTACTTC; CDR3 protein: CSVEVPGEQYF
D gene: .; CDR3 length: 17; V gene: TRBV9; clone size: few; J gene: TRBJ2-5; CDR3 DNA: TGTGCCAGCAGCGTAGGGGGACTTGGACGGAGTCAAGAGACCCAGTACTTC; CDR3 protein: CASSVGGLGRSQETQYF
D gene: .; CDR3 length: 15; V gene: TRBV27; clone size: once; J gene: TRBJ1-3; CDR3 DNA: TGTGCCAGCAGTTCTGGCGGGTCCTCTGGAAACACCATATATTTT; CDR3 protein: CASSSGGSSGNTIYF
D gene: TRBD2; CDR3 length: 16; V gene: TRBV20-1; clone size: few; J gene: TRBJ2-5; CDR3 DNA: TGCAGTGCCCCAGTGTGGCTAGCGGAGCCCCAAGAGACCCAGTACTTC; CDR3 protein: CSAPVWLAEPQETQYF
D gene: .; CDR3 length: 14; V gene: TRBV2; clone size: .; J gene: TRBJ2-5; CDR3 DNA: TGTGCCAGCATAGGGTTCAGATCCAAAGAGACCCAGTACTTC; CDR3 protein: CASIGFRSKETQYF
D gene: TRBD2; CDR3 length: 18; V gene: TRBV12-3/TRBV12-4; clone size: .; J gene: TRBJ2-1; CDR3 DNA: TGTGCCAGCTGGCCCGGACTAGCGGGAGGTCCAGGGTACAATGAGCAGTTCTTC; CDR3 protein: CASWPGLAGGPGYNEQFF
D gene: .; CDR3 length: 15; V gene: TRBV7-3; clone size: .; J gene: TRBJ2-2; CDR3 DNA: TGTGCCAGCAGCTTAAATAGCGTAGGCACCGGGGAGCTGTTTTTT; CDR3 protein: CASSLNSVGTGELFF
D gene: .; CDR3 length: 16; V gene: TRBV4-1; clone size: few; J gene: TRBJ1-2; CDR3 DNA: TGCGCCAGCAGCCAAGTCCTAGGGGGGGGGCGCGAAGGCTACACCTTC; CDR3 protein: CASSQVLGGGREGYTF
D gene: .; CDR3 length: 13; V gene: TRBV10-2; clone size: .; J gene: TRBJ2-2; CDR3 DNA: TGCGCCAGCAGTGAGTCGAAAAGCAGGGAGCTGTTTTTT; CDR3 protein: CASSESKSRELFF
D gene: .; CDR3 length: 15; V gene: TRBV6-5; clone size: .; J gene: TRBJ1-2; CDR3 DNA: TGTGCCAGCAGTTACGTGAGAGGGGACGGCTATGGCTACACCTTC; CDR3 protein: CASSYVRGDGYGYTF
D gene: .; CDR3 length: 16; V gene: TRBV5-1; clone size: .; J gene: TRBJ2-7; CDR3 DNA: TGCGCCAGCTTGGTCCGAAGGGGCGGGGCATCCTACGAGCAGTACTTC; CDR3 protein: CASLVRRGGASYEQYF
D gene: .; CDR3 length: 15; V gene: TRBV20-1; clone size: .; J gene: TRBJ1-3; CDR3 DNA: TGCAGTGCTCCTCGGGGCAGTATCTCTGGAAACACCATATATTTT; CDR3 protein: CSAPRGSISGNTIYF
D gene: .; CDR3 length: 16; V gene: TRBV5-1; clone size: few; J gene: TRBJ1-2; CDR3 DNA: TGCGCCAGCAGCTTGGATGACAGCTGGGGGTTCTATGGCTACACCTTC; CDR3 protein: CASSLDDSWGFYGYTF
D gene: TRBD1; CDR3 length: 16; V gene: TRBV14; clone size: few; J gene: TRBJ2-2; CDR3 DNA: TGTGCCAGCAGGTCGACAGGGGGCACGAACACCGGGGAGCTGTTTTTT; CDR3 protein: CASRSTGGTNTGELFF
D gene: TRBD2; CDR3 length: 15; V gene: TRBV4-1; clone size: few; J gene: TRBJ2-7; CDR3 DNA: TGCGCCAGCAGCCAAGAACCTAGCGGGGTATACGAGCAGTACTTC; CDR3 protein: CASSQEPSGVYEQYF
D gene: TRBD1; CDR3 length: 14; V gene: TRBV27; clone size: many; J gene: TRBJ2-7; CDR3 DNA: TGTGCCAGCAGTTTAGGACAGGGTGGTTACGAGCAGTACTTC; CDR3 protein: CASSLGQGGYEQYF
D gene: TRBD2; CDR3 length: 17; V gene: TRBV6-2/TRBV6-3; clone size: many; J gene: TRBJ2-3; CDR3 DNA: TGTGCCAGCAGTTACTCGGTGAGCGGGAGGCCCCCGGATACGCAGTATTTT; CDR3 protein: CASSYSVSGRPPDTQYF
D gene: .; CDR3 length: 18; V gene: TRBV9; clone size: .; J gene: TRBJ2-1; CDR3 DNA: TGTGCCAGCAGCGGAGGAGGGACGGCCCCGGCGGAGGCGAATGAGCAGTTCTTC; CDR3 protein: CASSGGGTAPAEANEQFF
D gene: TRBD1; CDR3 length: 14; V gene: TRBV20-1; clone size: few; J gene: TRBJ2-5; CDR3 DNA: TGCAGTGCTTCTAGCCGGGACAGGGGCGAGACCCAGTACTTC; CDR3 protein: CSASSRDRGETQYF
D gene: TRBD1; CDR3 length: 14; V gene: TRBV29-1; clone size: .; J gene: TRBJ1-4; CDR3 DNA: TGCAGCGTCCGACAGGGGAGGCCTAATGAAAAACTGTTTTTT; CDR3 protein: CSVRQGRPNEKLFF
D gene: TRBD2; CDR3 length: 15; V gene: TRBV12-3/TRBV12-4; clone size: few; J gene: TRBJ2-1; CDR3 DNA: TGTGCCAGCAGTCCTCGCTTTACGGGAGGGAATGAGCAGTTCTTC; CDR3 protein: CASSPRFTGGNEQFF
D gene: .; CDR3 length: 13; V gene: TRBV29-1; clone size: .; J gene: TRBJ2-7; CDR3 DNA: TGCAGCGTTGAGAAGCCTTCGGAGGACGAGCAGTACTTC; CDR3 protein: CSVEKPSEDEQYF
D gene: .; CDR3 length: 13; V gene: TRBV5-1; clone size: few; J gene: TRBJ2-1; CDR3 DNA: TGCGCCAGCAGCTTGGCTACTCCGGACGAGCAGTTCTTC; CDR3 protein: CASSLATPDEQFF
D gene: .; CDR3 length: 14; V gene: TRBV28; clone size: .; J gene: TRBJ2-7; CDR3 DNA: TGTGCCAGCAGTTTAAGCCCCCTAGCAGGCGAGCAGTACTTC; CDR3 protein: CASSLSPLAGEQYF
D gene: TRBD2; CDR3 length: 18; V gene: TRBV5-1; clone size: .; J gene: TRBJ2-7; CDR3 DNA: TGCGCCAGCAGCTTGGTCGGTAGCGGGAGGTTGGGCTCCTACGAGCAGTACTTC; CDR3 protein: CASSLVGSGRLGSYEQYF
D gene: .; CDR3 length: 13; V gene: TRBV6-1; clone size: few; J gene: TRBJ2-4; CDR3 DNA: TGTGCCAGCAGTCCGATACAGGGTAGCATTCAGTACTTC; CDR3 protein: CASSPIQGSIQYF
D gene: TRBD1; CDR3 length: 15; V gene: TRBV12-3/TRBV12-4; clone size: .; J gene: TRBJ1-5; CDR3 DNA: TGTGCCAGCAGTTTCCTACAGGGGGTCAATCAGCCCCAGCATTTT; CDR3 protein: CASSFLQGVNQPQHF
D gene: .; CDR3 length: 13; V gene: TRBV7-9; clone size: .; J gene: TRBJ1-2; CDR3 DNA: TGTGCCAGCAGCTATTTTGGCAACTATGGCTACACCTTC; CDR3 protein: CASSYFGNYGYTF
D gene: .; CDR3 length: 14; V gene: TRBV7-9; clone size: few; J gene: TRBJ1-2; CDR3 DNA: TGTGCCAGCAGCTTCCCGGGCCTATGGAGGGGCTACACCTTC; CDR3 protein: CASSFPGLWRGYTF
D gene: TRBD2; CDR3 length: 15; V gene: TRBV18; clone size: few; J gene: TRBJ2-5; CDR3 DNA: TGTGCCAGCTCACCGCTCGGGGAGGGAAGAGAGACCCAGTACTTC; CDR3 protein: CASSPLGEGRETQYF
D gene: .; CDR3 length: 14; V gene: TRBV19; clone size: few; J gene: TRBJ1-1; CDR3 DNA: TGTGCCAGTACCTTCCGGGCAGGGGTCACTGAAGCTTTCTTT; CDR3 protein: CASTFRAGVTEAFF
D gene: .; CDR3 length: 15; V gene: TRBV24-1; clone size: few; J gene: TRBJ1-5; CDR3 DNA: TGTGCCACCAGTGACCCTAGACGGCCGAATCAGCCCCAGCATTTT; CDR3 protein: CATSDPRRPNQPQHF
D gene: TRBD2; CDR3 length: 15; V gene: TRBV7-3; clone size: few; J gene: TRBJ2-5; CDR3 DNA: TGTGCCAGCAGCTCAGTAGCGGGAGGGCGGGAGACCCAGTACTTC; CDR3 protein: CASSSVAGGRETQYF
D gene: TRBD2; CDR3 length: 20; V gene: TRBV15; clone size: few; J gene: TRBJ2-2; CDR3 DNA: TGTGCCACCAGCACCCCAAACAGGCGACTAGCGGGAGGGAACACCGGGGAGCTGTTTTTT; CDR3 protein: CATSTPNRRLAGGNTGELFF
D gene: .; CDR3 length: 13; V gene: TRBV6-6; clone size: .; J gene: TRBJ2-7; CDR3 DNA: TGTGCCAGCAGTACCCTTAGGGGGGACGAGCAGTACTTC; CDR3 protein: CASSTLRGDEQYF
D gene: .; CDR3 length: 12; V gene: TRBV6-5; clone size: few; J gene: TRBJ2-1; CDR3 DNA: TGTGCCAGCAGTGCACCGGGCAATGAGCAGTTCTTC; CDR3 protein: CASSAPGNEQFF
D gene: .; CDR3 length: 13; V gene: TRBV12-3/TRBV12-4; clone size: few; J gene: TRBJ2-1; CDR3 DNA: TGTGCCAGCAGTTTTGTCAGGGCCAATGAGCAGTTCTTC; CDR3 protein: CASSFVRANEQFF
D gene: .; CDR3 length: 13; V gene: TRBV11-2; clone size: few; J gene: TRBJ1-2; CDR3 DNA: TGTGCCAGCAGCTCCACCAGCAACTATGGCTACACCTTC; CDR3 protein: CASSSTSNYGYTF
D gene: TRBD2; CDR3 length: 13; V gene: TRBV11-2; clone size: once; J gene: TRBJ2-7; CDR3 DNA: TGTGCCAGCAGCGGACTAGCGGGAAACGAGCAGTACTTC; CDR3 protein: CASSGLAGNEQYF
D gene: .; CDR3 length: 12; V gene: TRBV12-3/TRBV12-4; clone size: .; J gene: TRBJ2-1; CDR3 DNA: TGTGCCAGCAGTCCCGCGTGGAATGAGCAGTTCTTC; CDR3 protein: CASSPAWNEQFF
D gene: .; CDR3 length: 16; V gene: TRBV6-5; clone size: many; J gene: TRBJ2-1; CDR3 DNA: TGTGCCAGCAGTTACTCCCGGCAGACCATATACAATGAGCAGTTCTTC; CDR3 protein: CASSYSRQTIYNEQFF
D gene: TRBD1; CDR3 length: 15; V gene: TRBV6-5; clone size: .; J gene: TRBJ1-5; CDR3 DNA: TGTGCCAGCAGTTACTCGTTTCAGGGGGATCAGCCCCAGCATTTT; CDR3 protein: CASSYSFQGDQPQHF
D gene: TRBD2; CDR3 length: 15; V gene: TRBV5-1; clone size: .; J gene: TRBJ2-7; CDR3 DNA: TGCGCCAGCAGCTTGGCAGCGGGAGTTCTAAACGAGCAGTACTTC; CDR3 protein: CASSLAAGVLNEQYF
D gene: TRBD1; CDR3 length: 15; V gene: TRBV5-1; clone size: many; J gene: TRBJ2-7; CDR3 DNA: TGCGCCAGCAGCTTTGGGACAGGGGGTCCTTACGAGCAGTACTTC; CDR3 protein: CASSFGTGGPYEQYF